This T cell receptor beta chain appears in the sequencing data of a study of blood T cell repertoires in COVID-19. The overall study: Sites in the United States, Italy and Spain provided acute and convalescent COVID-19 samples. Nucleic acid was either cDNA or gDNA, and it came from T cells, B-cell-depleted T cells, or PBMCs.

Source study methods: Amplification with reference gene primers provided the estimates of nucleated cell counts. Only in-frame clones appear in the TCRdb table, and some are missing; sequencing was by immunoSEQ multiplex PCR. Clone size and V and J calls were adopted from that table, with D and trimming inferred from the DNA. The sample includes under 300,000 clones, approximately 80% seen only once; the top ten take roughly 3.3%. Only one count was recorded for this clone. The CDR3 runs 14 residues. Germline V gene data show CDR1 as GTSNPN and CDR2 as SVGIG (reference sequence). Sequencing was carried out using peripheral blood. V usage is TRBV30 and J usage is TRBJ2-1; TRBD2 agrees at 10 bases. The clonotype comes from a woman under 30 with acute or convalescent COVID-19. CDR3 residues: CAGKGLAEYNEQFF. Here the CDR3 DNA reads TGTGCTGGAAAAGGACTAGCGGAGTACAATGAGCAGTTCTTC.